This record looks at one T cell receptor beta chain sequence and its context. This record comes from a study of CD8+ T cells in alopecia areata. RNA extraction and reverse transcription yielded cDNA as sequencing template. Assay used: immunoSEQ multiplex PCR; TCRdb lists only in-frame clones, some missing. The sample lists about 150,000 clones, around half occurring once. Treatment in this sample: oral pan-JAK inhibitor, 5-10 mg twice daily. CDR3 length: 13 amino acids. Germline values: CDR1 GTSNPN, CDR2 SVGIG (reference sequence). The ends lost 5 bases at V and 3 bases at J; junction bases unmatched: 3.

The chain combines TRBV30 with TRBJ2-5, with 10 bases aligning to TRBD1. The TCR was taken from a human donor with alopecia areata. Sample: CD8+ T cells sorted from blood, taken at week 4, from a patient treated with tofacitinib. DNA of the CDR3: TGTGCCTGGGTGGACAGGGGGGAAGAGACCCAGTACTTC. This sequence encodes CAWVDRGEETQYF.